The 22 T cell receptor beta chains in this list originate from one sample, sequenced in a study of cytomegalovirus exposure and HLA in healthy donors. PCR used 60 Vbeta primers and 13 Jbeta primers. Generated by immunoSEQ multiplex PCR, the TCRdb table keeps only in-frame clones and is missing some. The sample records fewer than 140,000 clones, 65% to 75% being singletons. The sequencing input was PBMCs. All receptors derive from a female donor in good health and CMV-seronegative.

The rearrangement joins TRBV27 to TRBJ2-4, with D perhaps TRBD2 (6 bases). The CDR3 loop spans 14 amino acids. Trimming stripped 4 bases from V and 6 bases from J, with 13 bases between. Germline-derived CDR1 and CDR2 are MNHEY and SMNVEV (reference sequence). CDR3 region: CASSYGGGGNIQYF. CDR3 sequence (DNA): TGTGCCAGCAGTTACGGGGGTGGGGGAAACATTCAGTACTTC.

The chain has TRBV27 and TRBJ2-7; D is undetermined. The CDR3 has 11 residues. V was pared by 6 bases and J by 3 bases, with 6 bases between. CDR1 MNHEY and CDR2 SMNVEV come from the germline V gene (reference sequence). The chain's CDR3 is CASRRGYEQYF. As DNA, the CDR3 is TGTGCCAGCAGACGAGGCTACGAGCAGTACTTC.

This chain joins TRBV11-3 and TRBJ2-3; weak D call: TRBD2 (5 bases). V dropped 4 bases and J dropped 4 bases, with 12 bases sitting between them. The CDR3 runs to 14 residues. Germline CDR1 reads SGHNT; CDR2 reads YENEEA. This CDR3 is CASSSMRGSDTQYF. As DNA, the CDR3 is TGTGCCAGCAGCTCCATGAGAGGGTCAGATACGCAGTATTTT.

The count of this clone is one. The chain uses TRBV19 and TRBJ2-6; TRBD1 matches at 10 bases. The germline V gene encodes CDR1 LNHDA and CDR2 SQIVND (reference sequence). The CDR3 runs 18 residues. V shed 1 base and J 1 base; nucleotides not matched to a gene: 4. This CDR3 is CASSIVGQGRSGANVLTF. The CDR3 DNA reads TGTGCCAGTAGTATAGTGGGACAGGGGAGGTCTGGGGCCAACGTCCTGACTTTC.

The V call is TRBV7-2, the J call TRBJ1-4; D uncertain. The CDR3 length is 14 residues. Germline V gene sequence: CDR1 SGHTA, CDR2 FQGNSA. V lost 2 bases and J lost 8, with 12 bases in between. The CDR3 coding sequence is TGTGCCAGCAGCTTACACCGCGGGTTGGAAAAACTGTTTTTT. Translated, it gives CASSLHRGLEKLFF.

This clone was detected a few times. This rearrangement joins TRBV6-5 to TRBJ2-2; D not resolved. This CDR3 comprises 14 residues. The germline gives CDR1 MNHEY, CDR2 SVGAGI. V lost 2 bases and J 4 bases, leaving 8 bases between the germline ends. CDR3 region: CASSYNGFTGELFF. CDR3 bases: TGTGCCAGCAGTTACAACGGGTTCACCGGGGAGCTGTTTTTT.

The chain carries TRBV29-1 and TRBJ2-2; a weak D match, TRBD1 (6 bases). V gave up 3 bases and J gave up 8 bases, with 16 bases separating them. The CDR3 has 14 amino acids. The germline gives CDR1 SQVTM, CDR2 ANQGSEA. The CDR3 DNA is TGCAGCGTTGAGGGGAAGGGGGTTCGGGGGGAGCTGTTTTTT. It yields the protein CSVEGKGVRGELFF.

The V call is TRBV30, the J call TRBJ2-7; the match to TRBD1 covers 9 bases. Unmatched junction bases numbered 6, after V lost 3 bases and J lost 9 bases. Germline V lookup: CDR1 GTSNPN, CDR2 SVGIG (reference sequence). The CDR3 has 12 residues. As DNA, the CDR3 is TGTGCCTGGAGGGACAGGGGTCCCTGGCAGTACTTC. Protein sequence: CAWRDRGPWQYF. Together with reference TRBV30 and TRBJ2-7, the CDR3 gives the full variable domain: SQTIHQWPATLVQPVGSPLSLECTVEGTSNPNLYWYRQAAGRGLQLLFYSVGIGQISSEVPQNLSASRPQDRQFILSSKKLLLSDSGFYLCAWRDRGPWQYFGPGTRLTVT.

The genes are TRBV10-2 and TRBJ2-3; possibly TRBD2 for D (5 bases). The CDR3 is 15 amino acids. Germline values: CDR1 WSHSY, CDR2 SAAADI. Trimming removed 4 bases from V and 0 bases from J, with 11 bases in between. The CDR3 coding sequence is TGCGCCAGCAGTGCTCTAGCACTCAGCACAGATACGCAGTATTTT. This encodes CASSALALSTDTQYF.

The chain employs TRBV18 and TRBJ1-1; 7 bases match TRBD1. Germline CDR1 is KGHSH and CDR2 is LQKENI. The CDR3 consists of 14 residues. The trim removed 3 bases at V and 5 bases at J, leaving 6 bases unmatched. The CDR3 region has the DNA TGTGCCAGCTCACCTTGGACAGGAGAAACTGAAGCTTTCTTT. Translating gives CASSPWTGETEAFF.

The chain uses TRBV11-1 and TRBJ2-5, with 8 bases that match TRBD1. The J call may be in error: the DNA end matches TRBJ2-7 better. This CDR3 contains 15 residues. Per germline, CDR1 SGHAT and CDR2 FQDESV (reference sequence). The CDR3 coding sequence is TGTGCCAGCAGCTTAGTGCAGGGGGCAAACTACGAGCAGTACTTC. Protein product: CASSLVQGANYEQYF.

The CDR3 region has the DNA TGTGCCAGCAGCGCCCCCACAGGGACTGAAGCTTTCTTT. It specifies CASSAPTGTEAFF. The chain uses TRBV9 and TRBJ1-1; D might be TRBD1 (6 bases). The germline gives CDR1 SGDLS, CDR2 YYNGEE. The ends were cut back, 3 bases at V and 5 bases at J, with 11 bases in the middle. The CDR3 has 13 amino acids.

CDR3 bases: TGTGCCATCACTCCCGGACAGGGTGGGTATGGCTACACCTTC. It codes for CAITPGQGGYGYTF. This rearrangement joins TRBV10-3 to TRBJ1-2; TRBD1 matches 8 bases. The CDR3 spans 14 residues. Germline loops: CDR1 ENHRY, CDR2 SYGVKD. The J segment lost 5 bases and the V segment lost 7 bases, leaving 9 bases of the junction unmatched.

The chain recombines TRBV2 with TRBJ2-7, with 7 positions matching TRBD1. Germline CDR1 is SNHLY and CDR2 is FYNNEI. V was pared by 7 bases and J by 2 bases, with 2 bases of the junction left unmatched. This CDR3 spans 12 amino acids. CDR3: CASTGTAYEQYF. The CDR3 DNA reads as TGTGCCAGCACCGGGACAGCCTACGAGCAGTACTTC.

The chain is built from TRBV19 and TRBJ1-3; D uncertain. Germline-derived CDR1 and CDR2 are LNHDA and SQIVND (reference sequence). This CDR3 has 16 residues. V was pared by 4 bases and J by 0 bases, with 13 bases between. The CDR3 bases are TGTGCCAGTAGTAATTGGACTGCTAGCTCTGGAAACACCATATATTTT. Translating gives CASSNWTASSGNTIYF.

The rearrangement links TRBV7-9 to TRBJ2-5; 8 nucleotides match TRBD1. This CDR3 has 15 residues. V lost 8 bases, J lost 2 bases, and 10 bases stayed unmatched. CDR1 SEHNR and CDR2 FQNEAQ come from the germline V gene (reference sequence). The CDR3 loop is CASQDRDRSQETQYF. CDR3 bases: TGTGCCAGCCAGGACAGGGATCGGAGTCAAGAGACCCAGTACTTC.

This chain links TRBV29-1 with TRBJ1-1, with D maybe TRBD1 (6 bases). The CDR3 is 16 amino acids. The ends were cut back, 0 bases at V and 2 bases at J, with 16 bases in the middle. Germline V CDR1 and CDR2: SQVTM, ANQGSEA. CDR3 sequence (DNA): TGCAGCGTTGAAGATCTTAGTCGTGGGGGCAACACTGAAGCTTTCTTT. The encoded protein is CSVEDLSRGGNTEAFF.

The chain uses TRBV27 and TRBJ2-1; tentatively, D is TRBD2 (6 bases). Between the trimmed V and J ends, which lost 2 bases and 6 bases, there was a span of 14 bases. The CDR3 loop spans 15 amino acids. Germline loops: CDR1 MNHEY, CDR2 SMNVEV (reference sequence). The CDR3 sequence: CASSLLRESPNEQFF. In DNA form, the CDR3 reads TGTGCCAGCAGTTTACTTCGGGAGTCTCCCAATGAGCAGTTCTTC.

This chain joins TRBV6-5 and TRBJ1-2, with TRBD1 identical over 9 bases. Germline loops: CDR1 MNHEY, CDR2 SVGAGI. V lost 8 bases, J lost 8 bases, and 6 bases stayed unmatched. This CDR3 has 12 residues. The CDR3 protein is CASGGQGRGYTF. Written as DNA, the CDR3 is TGTGCCAGCGGGGGACAGGGTCGGGGCTACACCTTC.

This clone was recorded once. The CDR3, as DNA: TGTGCCAGCAGTTTTTCGGGAGGCCCGACAGATACGCAGTATTTT. It encodes CASSFSGGPTDTQYF. The V and J genes are TRBV27 and TRBJ2-3; TRBD2 matches at 7 bases. CDR3 length: 15 residues. V lost 3 bases and J lost 3; bases outside the gene matches: 6. In germline, CDR1 is MNHEY, CDR2 SMNVEV (reference sequence).

This clone has a handful of counts. The chain links TRBV21-1 to TRBJ2-2; the listed D gene, TRBD2, was not tested against the DNA. TRBV21-1 is recorded as a pseudogene. The CDR3 loop spans 16 amino acids. Here the CDR3 reads CASSKRRLAGTGELFF. The CDR3 DNA is TGTGCCAGCAGCAAACGGCGGCTAGCGGGGACCGGGGAGCTGTTTTTT.

Concerning this clone itself: Other DNA sequences in the sample encode the same CDR3. The chain couples TRBV9 to TRBJ2-1; 7 positions agree with TRBD2. The CDR3 extends over 15 amino acids. Germline lookup yields CDR1 SGDLS and CDR2 YYNGEE. V lost 0 bases and J lost 0; bases outside the gene matches: 0. CDR3 in amino acids: CASSVGGGSYNEQFF. As DNA, the CDR3 is TGTGCCAGCAGCGTAGGGGGGGGCTCCTACAATGAGCAGTTCTTC.